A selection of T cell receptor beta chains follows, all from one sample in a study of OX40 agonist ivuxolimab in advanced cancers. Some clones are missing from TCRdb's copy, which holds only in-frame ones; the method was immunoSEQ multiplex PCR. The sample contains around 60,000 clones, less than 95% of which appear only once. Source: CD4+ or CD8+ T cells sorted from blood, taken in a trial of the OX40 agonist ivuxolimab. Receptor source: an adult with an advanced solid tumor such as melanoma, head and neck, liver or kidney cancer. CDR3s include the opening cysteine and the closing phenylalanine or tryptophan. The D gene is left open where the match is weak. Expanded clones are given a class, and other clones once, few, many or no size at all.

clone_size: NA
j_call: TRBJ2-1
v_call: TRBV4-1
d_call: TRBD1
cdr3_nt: TGCGCCAGCAGCCAGGGACAGGGGATCTACAATGAGCAGTTCTTC
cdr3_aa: CASSQGQGIYNEQFF

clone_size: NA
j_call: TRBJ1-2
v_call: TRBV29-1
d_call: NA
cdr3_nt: TGCAGCGTCCTTGACGCCGGGACAAGTCATGGCTACACCTTC
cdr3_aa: CSVLDAGTSHGYTF

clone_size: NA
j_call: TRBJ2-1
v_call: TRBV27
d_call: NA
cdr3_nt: TGTGCCAGCAGTTCTAGGACGTACAATGAGCAGTTCTTC
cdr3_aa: CASSSRTYNEQFF

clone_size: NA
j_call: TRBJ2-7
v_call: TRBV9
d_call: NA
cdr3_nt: TGTGCCAGCAGCGCCTCGGGGGTAACAGGTACCTACGAGCAGTACTTC
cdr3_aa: CASSASGVTGTYEQYF

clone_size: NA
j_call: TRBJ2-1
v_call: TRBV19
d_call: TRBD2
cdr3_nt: TGTGCCAGTAGTATCACTAGCGGGAGGGCGGAGTTCTTC
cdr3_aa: CASSITSGRAEFF

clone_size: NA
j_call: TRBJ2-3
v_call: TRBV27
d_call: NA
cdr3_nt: TGTGCCAGCAGTACCACTAGCACAGATACGCAGTATTTT
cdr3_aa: CASSTTSTDTQYF

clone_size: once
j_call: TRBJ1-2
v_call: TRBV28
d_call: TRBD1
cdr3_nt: TGTGCCAGCAGTCCCAGGGACAGGGGTTGGGGCTACACCTTC
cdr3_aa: CASSPRDRGWGYTF

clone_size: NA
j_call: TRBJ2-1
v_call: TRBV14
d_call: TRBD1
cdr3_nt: TGTGCCAGCAGCCAGGCGACAGGGCAGTTGTTCAATGAGCAGTTCTTC
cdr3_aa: CASSQATGQLFNEQFF

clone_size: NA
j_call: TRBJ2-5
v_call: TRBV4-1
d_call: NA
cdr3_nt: TGCGCCAGCAGCCAAGCTCCTCAAGAGACCCAGTACTTC
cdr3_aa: CASSQAPQETQYF

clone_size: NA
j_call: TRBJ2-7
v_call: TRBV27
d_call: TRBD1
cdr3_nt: TGTGCCAGCAGTTCACAGGGGGCTGTATACGAGCAGTACTTC
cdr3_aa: CASSSQGAVYEQYF

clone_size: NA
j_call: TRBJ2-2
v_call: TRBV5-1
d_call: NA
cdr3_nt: TGCGCCAGCGGGGGGCTAGGGAACACCGGGGAGCTGTTTTTT
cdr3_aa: CASGGLGNTGELFF

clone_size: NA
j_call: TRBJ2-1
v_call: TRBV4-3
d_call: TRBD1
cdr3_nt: TGCGCCAGCAGCGCTCGCGAACAGGGGCGCAATGAGCAGTTCTTC
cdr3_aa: CASSAREQGRNEQFF

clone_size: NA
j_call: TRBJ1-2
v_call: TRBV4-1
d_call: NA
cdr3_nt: TGCGCCAGCAGCTACCTCCCTTTCCGGACGGACTATGGCTACACCTTC
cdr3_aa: CASSYLPFRTDYGYTF

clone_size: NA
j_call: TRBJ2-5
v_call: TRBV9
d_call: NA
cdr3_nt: TGTGCCAGCAGCCTCGAGGACAGCCTCCTGGGGACCCAGTACTTC
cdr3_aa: CASSLEDSLLGTQYF

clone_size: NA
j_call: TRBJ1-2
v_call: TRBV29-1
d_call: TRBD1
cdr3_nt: TGCAGCGTTGGATCAACCGACAGGGCGAGACCCCCTTTC
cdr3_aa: CSVGSTDRARPPF

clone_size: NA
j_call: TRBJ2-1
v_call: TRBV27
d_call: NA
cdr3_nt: TGTGCCAGCCGGCTAGTGTCCAATGAGCAGTTCTTC
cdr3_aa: CASRLVSNEQFF

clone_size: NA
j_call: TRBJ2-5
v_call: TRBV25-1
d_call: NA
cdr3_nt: TGTGCCAGCGGCATACGACTGGGTTCGAAAGAGACCCAGTACTTC
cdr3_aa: CASGIRLGSKETQYF

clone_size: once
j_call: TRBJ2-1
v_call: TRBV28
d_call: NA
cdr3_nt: TGTGCCAGCAGTTTAATGAACAATGAGCAGTTCTTC
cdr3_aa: CASSLMNNEQFF

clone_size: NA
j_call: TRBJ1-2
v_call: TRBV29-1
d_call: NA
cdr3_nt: TGCAGCGTGCAGGACCCTCCCTCTAATGGCTACACCTTC
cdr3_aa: CSVQDPPSNGYTF

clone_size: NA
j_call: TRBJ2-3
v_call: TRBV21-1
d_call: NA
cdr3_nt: TGTGCCAGCAGCAAAAGGGAATCAGATACGCAGTATTTT
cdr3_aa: CASSKRESDTQYF

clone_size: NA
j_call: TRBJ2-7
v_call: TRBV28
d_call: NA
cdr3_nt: TGTGCCAGCAGCAGCCGGGGCCTATATTACGAGCAGTACTTC
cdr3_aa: CASSSRGLYYEQYF

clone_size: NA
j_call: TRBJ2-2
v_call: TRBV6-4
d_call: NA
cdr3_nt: TGTGCCAGCAGTGACTCCTCTGGGACGGAGGACACCGGGGAGCTGTTTTTT
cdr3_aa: CASSDSSGTEDTGELFF

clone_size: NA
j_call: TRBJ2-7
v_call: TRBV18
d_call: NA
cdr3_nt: TGTGCCAGCTCACCACCGAGCCCATCCTACGAGCAGTACTTC
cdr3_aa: CASSPPSPSYEQYF

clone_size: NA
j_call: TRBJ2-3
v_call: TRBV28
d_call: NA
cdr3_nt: TGTGCCAGCAGTTTAGGGGCGGGGAAGGCAGATACGCAGTATTTT
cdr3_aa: CASSLGAGKADTQYF

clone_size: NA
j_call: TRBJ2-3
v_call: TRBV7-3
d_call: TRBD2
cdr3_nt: TGTGCCAGCAGCCTGGGACTAGCGGGCACAGATACGCAGTATTTT
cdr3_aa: CASSLGLAGTDTQYF

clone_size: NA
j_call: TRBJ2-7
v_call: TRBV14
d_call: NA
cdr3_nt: TGTGCCAGCAGCCTACCCGGGGTCGAGCAGTACTTC
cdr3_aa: CASSLPGVEQYF

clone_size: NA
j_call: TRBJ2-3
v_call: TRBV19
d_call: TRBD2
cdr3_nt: TGTGCCAGTACCGGACTAGCGGGCGGAACAGATACGCAGTATTTT
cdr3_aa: CASTGLAGGTDTQYF

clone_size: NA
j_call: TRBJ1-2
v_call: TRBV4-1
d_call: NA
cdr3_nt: TGCGCCAGCAGCATAGTATCAGGGTCTAACTATGGCTACACCTTC
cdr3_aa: CASSIVSGSNYGYTF

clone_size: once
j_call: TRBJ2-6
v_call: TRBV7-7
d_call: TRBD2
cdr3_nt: TGTGCCAGCAGCTTAGGGCGGGGGTCTGGGGCCAACGTCCTGACTTTC
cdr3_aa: CASSLGRGSGANVLTF

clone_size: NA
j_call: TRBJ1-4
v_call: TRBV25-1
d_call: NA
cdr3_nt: TGTGCCAGCAGTGAGGGGAGAATAGGTGAAAAACTGTTTTTT
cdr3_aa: CASSEGRIGEKLFF

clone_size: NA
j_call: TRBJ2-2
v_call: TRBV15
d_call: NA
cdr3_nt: TGTGCCACCAGCAGAGTCCCAGCGAACACCGGGGAGCTGTTTTTT
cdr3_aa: CATSRVPANTGELFF

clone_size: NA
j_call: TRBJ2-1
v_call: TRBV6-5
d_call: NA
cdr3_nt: TGTGCCAGCAGTTACTCGTGGGATGAGCAGTTCTTC
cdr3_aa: CASSYSWDEQFF